This T cell receptor beta chain stems from a study of blood T cell repertoires in COVID-19. Sequenced by immunoSEQ multiplex PCR; TCRdb stores in-frame clones only, minus some. The sample shows 300,000 to 400,000 clones, almost 90% of them seen only once. Seattle enrolled patients during active infection and tracked them longitudinally. Trimming stripped 6 bases from V and 0 bases from J, with 13 bases between. Germline lookup yields CDR1 SGHRS and CDR2 YFSETQ. This CDR3 is 15 amino acids long. The V and J genes are TRBV5-1 and TRBJ1-5; D unresolved. The TCR comes from a woman in her sixties or seventies with COVID-19, enrolled during active disease. Sequencing was carried out using peripheral blood. The CDR3 bases are TGCGCCAGCAAACTGAGCGACGGTAGCAATCAGCCCCAGCATTTT. It is translated as CASKLSDGSNQPQHF. The variable domain in full, with the rest retrieved from reference TRBV5-1 and TRBJ1-5, is KAGVTQTPRYLIKTRGQQVTLSCSPISGHRSVSWYQQTPGQGLQFLFEYFSETQRNKGNFPGRFSGRQFSNSRSEMNVSTLELGDSALYLCASKLSDGSNQPQHFGDGTRLSIL.